The 30 T cell receptor beta chains below were found in one sample sequenced in a study of blood T cells in healthy people across ages. Next came a second PCR, run for roughly 7 to 12 cycles, which used a sample-barcoded 5' primer along with a J-beta primer mix. Each CDR3 protein gets one entry after TCRdb re-called the 5' RACE reads with MiXCR. The sample includes about 940,000 distinct CDR3 sequences, about 44% of them seen just once. Sequenced: blood. These receptors were taken from a man aged 25 to 40 in good health.

V is TRBV7-2 and J is TRBJ2-5, with D unclear. The V end lost 0 bases, the J end lost 2 bases, and 10 bases lay between the germline ends. The CDR3 consists of 15 residues. Germline assignment: CDR1 SGHTA and CDR2 FQGNSA. Here the CDR3 reads CASSLAGSSQETQYF. CDR3 bases: TGTGCCAGCAGCTTAGCTGGCAGTTCGCAAGAGACCCAGTACTTC.

The V and J genes are TRBV18 and TRBJ2-3, with 8 bases identical to TRBD2. The CDR3 is 18 residues long. The germline CDR1 and CDR2 sequences are KGHSH and LQKENI. With V trimmed by 1 base and J by 0 bases, 9 bases remained unmatched. CDR3: CASSPLSSLAGSTDTQYF. CDR3 DNA sequence: TGTGCCAGCTCACCACTCTCGAGTCTAGCGGGTAGCACAGATACGCAGTATTTT.

The rearrangement links TRBV12-3 or TRBV12-4 to TRBJ1-2, with 7 positions matching TRBD1. V lost 5 bases and J lost 8; bases outside the gene matches: 11. CDR3 size: 14 residues. This chain's CDR3 is CASSQGQIIRGYTF. Written as DNA, the CDR3 is TGTGCCAGCAGTCAGGGACAGATTATCAGGGGCTACACCTTC.

This clonotype was recorded a few times. The gene calls are TRBV4-3 and TRBJ2-5; D remains unclear. The CDR3 loop spans 15 amino acids. Germline assignment: CDR1 LGHNA and CDR2 YSLEER. Trimming took off 0 bases at V and 3 bases at J, with 11 bases between the two ends. The CDR3 region has the DNA TGCGCCAGCAGCCAAGATCCGAAAAGGGAAGAGACCCAGTACTTC. This sequence encodes CASSQDPKREETQYF.

The V gene is TRBV4-2, the J gene TRBJ1-5, with a weak D call TRBD1 (5 bases). Germline assignment: CDR1 LGHNA and CDR2 YNFKEQ. V was shortened by 5 bases and J by 1 base, with 12 bases between the two germline ends. The CDR3 spans 15 residues. The CDR3 DNA sequence: TGTGCCAGCAGCTACGGACATTCGAGCAATCAGCCCCAGCATTTT. It encodes CASSYGHSSNQPQHF.

This clonotype has ten or more counts. V is TRBV11-3 and J is TRBJ2-3; TRBD2 matches at 9 bases. CDR1 and CDR2 from the germline V gene are SGHNT and YENEEA. The CDR3 has 15 residues. V lost 7 bases, J lost 4 bases, and 9 bases stayed unmatched. CDR3 region: CASTSRGGAADTQYF. Written as DNA, the CDR3 is TGTGCCAGCACGTCTCGCGGGGGGGCCGCAGATACGCAGTATTTT.

This clonotype showed up just a few times. The J gene is TRBJ1-4, the V gene TRBV7-9; the D gene is possibly TRBD1 (6 bases). This CDR3 spans 13 amino acids. Per germline, CDR1 SEHNR and CDR2 FQNEAQ (reference sequence). V lost 5 bases and J lost 8, with 12 bases in between. The CDR3 here is CASSMDSSEKLFF. The DNA of the CDR3 is TGTGCCAGCAGCATGGACAGTTCCGAAAAACTGTTTTTT.

The chain combines TRBV5-1 with TRBJ2-3; 12 bases align to TRBD2. CDR1 is SGHRS, CDR2 YFSETQ, per germline. The V gene end was trimmed by 3 bases and the J gene end by 2 bases; junction bases not matched to a gene: 7. The CDR3 has 17 amino acids. CDR3 in DNA: TGCGCCAGCAGCTGGGAACTAGCGGGGGGACTCACAGATACGCAGTATTTT. Protein sequence: CASSWELAGGLTDTQYF.

This clonotype occurred a few times. This sequence joins TRBV4-3 and TRBJ1-2, with D unresolved. CDR1 is LGHNA, CDR2 YSLEER, per germline. V lost 4 bases to trimming and J lost 6 bases, with 15 bases between them. There are 14 residues in the CDR3. In DNA, the CDR3 is TGCGCCAGCAGCCGCCTGGCAGCCGATAATGGCTACACCTTC. Its protein product is CASSRLAADNGYTF.

As for this clonotype: Possible read error: a much larger clone is one base away. CDR3 residues: CASSPGQASGASVLTF. CDR3 in DNA: TGTGCCAGCAGCCCCGGACAGGCTAGCGGGGCCAGCGTCCTGACTTTC. V is TRBV7-3 and J is TRBJ2-6; 9 bases match TRBD2. The CDR3 runs to 16 residues. The germline gives CDR1 SGHTA, CDR2 FQGTGA.

This clonotype was recorded at least ten times. This chain joins TRBV20-1 and TRBJ2-1; 7 positions match TRBD2. J was trimmed by 2 bases and V by 6 bases; bases with no gene match: 10. The CDR3 totals 15 residues. CDR1 is DFQATT and CDR2 is SNEGSKA in the germline V gene (reference sequence). The CDR3: CSAETGGRTYNEQFF. DNA of the CDR3: TGCAGTGCCGAAACCGGGGGGAGGACCTACAATGAGCAGTTCTTC.

This clonotype was detected a few times. V usage is TRBV6-2 or TRBV6-3 and J usage is TRBJ2-5; 9 bases are a match to TRBD1. The CDR3 loop spans 14 amino acids. Germline trimming cut 6 bases from V and 5 bases from J; bases unmatched to any gene: 7. CDR1 is MNHEY and CDR2 is SVGEGT in the germline V gene. CDR3 nucleotide sequence: TGTGCCAGCAGCCGGACAGGGGATGCGGAGACCCAGTACTTC. The encoded protein is CASSRTGDAETQYF.

The chain employs TRBV12-5 and TRBJ2-3; D is perhaps TRBD2 (6 bases). Trimming left V 0 bases short and J 1 base short, with 11 bases between. Per the germline V gene, CDR1 is LGHNT and CDR2 is FRNRAP. There are 16 residues in the CDR3. CDR3: CASGLVTGVGTDTQYF. The CDR3 DNA is TGTGCTAGTGGTTTGGTCACGGGGGTGGGCACAGATACGCAGTATTTT.

This clonotype appeared a few times. V gene TRBV5-1 combines with J gene TRBJ2-3, with a weak D call TRBD2 (5 bases). The CDR3 spans 14 residues. The germline gives CDR1 SGHRS, CDR2 YFSETQ. Trimming took off 1 base at V and 2 bases at J, with 8 bases between the two ends. In nucleotides, the CDR3 is TGCGCCAGCAGCTTGAGGGAGAACACAGATACGCAGTATTTT. Translating it yields CASSLRENTDTQYF.

V and J are TRBV6-5 and TRBJ1-1; no firm D call. The CDR3 spans 14 residues. V was clipped by 7 bases and J by 6 bases, with 18 bases between them. Germline V gene sequence: CDR1 MNHEY, CDR2 SVGAGI. This chain's CDR3 is CASTPNRNGAEAFF. CDR3 sequence (DNA): TGTGCCAGCACTCCGAACCGCAATGGGGCTGAAGCTTTCTTT.

The rearrangement links TRBV4-3 to TRBJ1-5; a possible D gene is TRBD1 (6 bases). The ends were cut back, 0 bases at V and 5 bases at J, with 11 bases in the middle. Germline CDR1 reads LGHNA; CDR2 reads YSLEER. This CDR3 spans 15 amino acids. CDR3 region: CASSQDWGGHQPQHF. The CDR3 DNA is TGCGCCAGCAGCCAAGATTGGGGGGGGCATCAGCCCCAGCATTTT.

This clonotype was seen once. This chain uses TRBV7-2 with TRBJ2-4, with 8 positions matching TRBD2. The germline CDR1 and CDR2 sequences are SGHTA and FQGNSA. The CDR3 runs 16 residues. Unmatched junction bases numbered 11, after V lost 5 bases and J lost 5 bases. The CDR3 DNA is TGTGCCAGCAGCCAAACTAGCGGCACGGTGGAAAACATTCAGTACTTC. It encodes CASSQTSGTVENIQYF.

The V and J genes are TRBV4-3 and TRBJ2-3, with D unresolved. The V end lost 2 bases, the J end lost 2 bases, and 5 bases lay between the germline ends. Per germline, CDR1 LGHNA and CDR2 YSLEER. This CDR3 contains 13 residues. In nucleotides, the CDR3 is TGCGCCAGCAGCCAACCCCCCACAGATACGCAGTATTTT. Translating gives CASSQPPTDTQYF.

This clonotype was seen more than once but under ten times. The chain uses TRBV5-1 and TRBJ1-5; D is unresolved. In germline, CDR1 is SGHRS, CDR2 YFSETQ. Trimming shortened V by 4 bases and J by 4 bases, and 12 bases separated the two germline ends. This CDR3 is 14 amino acids long. The CDR3 nucleotides are TGCGCCAGCAGCCTCGAGTGGGGAAATCAGCCCCAGCATTTT. As protein: CASSLEWGNQPQHF.

This clonotype was detected a few times. This sequence joins TRBV20-1 and TRBJ1-2, with 7 bases that match TRBD1. CDR1 and CDR2 from the germline V gene are DFQATT and SNEGSKA (reference sequence). Losses at the gene ends were 6 bases for V and 7 bases for J; bases not matched to a gene: 8. This CDR3 spans 12 amino acids. The chain's CDR3 is CSAGRGLGGYTF. CDR3 sequence (DNA): TGCAGTGCCGGAAGGGGGCTCGGTGGCTACACCTTC.

The chain employs TRBV6-6 and TRBJ1-1; TRBD1 matches at 7 bases. Unmatched junction bases numbered 7, after V lost 6 bases and J lost 6 bases. Germline CDR1 is MNHNY and CDR2 is SVGAGI (reference sequence). CDR3 length: 13 amino acids. The CDR3 sequence is CASSRVTGSEAFF. The DNA for the CDR3 is TGTGCCAGCAGCCGGGTGACAGGGTCTGAAGCTTTCTTT.

Concerning this clonotype: At one end the junction does not follow the germline gene, possibly because of a read error. This rearrangement joins TRBV5-6 to TRBJ1-2, with D possibly being TRBD1 (5 bases). The CDR3 covers 12 residues. The germline CDR1 and CDR2 sequences are SGHDT and YYEEEE. CDR3 sequence: CACSLPGYGYTF. The CDR3, as DNA: TGTGCCTGCAGTCTCCCAGGGTATGGCTACACCTTC. Full variable domain (rest looked up from reference TRBV5-6 and TRBJ1-2): DAGVTQSPTHLIKTRGQQVTLRCSPKSGHDTVSWYQQALGQGPQFIFQYYEEEERQRGNFPDRFSGHQFPNYSSELNVNALLLGDSALYLCACSLPGYGYTFGSGTRLTVV.

The chain has TRBV20-1 and TRBJ1-1; the match to TRBD1 covers 10 bases. V shed 6 bases, J shed 12 bases, and the junction held 10 bases outside the gene matches. CDR1 and CDR2 (germline): DFQATT, SNEGSKA (reference sequence). CDR3 length equals 12 residues. CDR3: CSAGDRGRVTFF. DNA for the CDR3: TGCAGTGCGGGGGACAGGGGACGGGTAACTTTCTTT.

Of note for this clonotype: Here the CDR3 omits its conserved ending phenylalanine or tryptophan, so a read error is the likely source. The chain is built from TRBV20-1 and TRBJ2-1; the match to TRBD1 covers 8 bases. Trimming at V came to 2 bases and at J to 4 bases, leaving 7 bases not matched to a gene. CDR1 and CDR2 from the germline V gene are DFQATT and SNEGSKA (reference sequence). The CDR3 runs to 15 residues. The CDR3 bases are TGCAGTGCTAGACCGCCGGGACAGGATTACAATGAGCAGTTCTAC. Its translation: CSARPPGQDYNEQFY.

The chain has TRBV2 and TRBJ2-5; tentative D call: TRBD1 (5 bases). The J call could be wrong; TRBJ2-7 is a better fit for the DNA end. The CDR3 is made up of 12 amino acids. Germline V lookup: CDR1 SNHLY, CDR2 FYNNEI. The DNA of the CDR3 is TGTGCCAGCAGTCCCCTCGACAGCGAGCAGTACTTC. It yields the protein CASSPLDSEQYF.

The rearrangement links TRBV5-5 to TRBJ2-7; TRBD1 or TRBD2 may be the D gene (5 bases each). The V gene's germline CDR1 is SGHKS and CDR2 YYEKEE (reference sequence). The germline V and J ends were trimmed by 1 base and 2 bases, with 13 bases remaining between them. This CDR3 has 15 amino acids. The CDR3 sequence is CASSLNRQGAYEQYF. The DNA for the CDR3 is TGTGCCAGCAGCTTGAACCGTCAGGGAGCCTACGAGCAGTACTTC. Full variable domain (outside the CDR3, taken from reference TRBV5-5 and TRBJ2-7): DAGVTQSPTHLIKTRGQQVTLRCSPISGHKSVSWYQQVLGQGPQFIFQYYEKEERGRGNFPDRFSARQFPNYSSELNVNALLLGDSALYLCASSLNRQGAYEQYFGPGTRLTVT.

This clonotype occurred once. A much larger clone lies a single base off, so this may be a read error. The V and J genes are TRBV7-2 and TRBJ1-2; D uncertain. CDR1 and CDR2 from the germline V gene are SGHTA and FQGNSA. The CDR3 contains 13 residues. Trimming cost V 1 base and J 8 bases, with 11 bases left between them. The chain's CDR3 is CASSLVVGGGYTF. Written as DNA, the CDR3 is TGTGCCAGCAGCTTAGTAGTGGGAGGCGGCTACACCTTC.

The V and J genes are TRBV20-1 and TRBJ1-6; 7 nucleotides line up with TRBD1. This CDR3 has 14 residues. Trimming removed 1 base from V and 6 bases from J; junction bases left unmatched: 3. Germline V CDR1 and CDR2: DFQATT, SNEGSKA (reference sequence). Here the CDR3 DNA reads TGCAGTGCTAGAGGGACAGGAACTAATTCACCCCTCCACTTT. Amino acids: CSARGTGTNSPLHF.

The rearrangement uses TRBV29-1 and TRBJ1-1, with a tentative D call TRBD1 (5 bases). With 7 bases removed from V and 1 base from J, the gap between germline ends came to 10 bases. Germline-derived CDR1 and CDR2 are SQVTM and ANQGSEA. The CDR3 is made up of 12 amino acids. The CDR3 bases are TGCAGCGGCCTAGGACAGAACACTGAAGCTTTCTTT. As protein: CSGLGQNTEAFF. Full variable domain (rest looked up from reference TRBV29-1 and TRBJ1-1): SAVISQKPSRDICQRGTSLTIQCQVDSQVTMMFWYRQQPGQSLTLIATANQGSEATYESGFVIDKFPISRPNLTFSTLTVSNMSPEDSSIYLCSGLGQNTEAFFGQGTRLTVV.

Concerning this clonotype: One junction end does not reproduce the germline sequence, and a read error may be involved. The chain has TRBV20-1 and TRBJ1-4; 9 nucleotides agree with TRBD1. Germline V CDR1 and CDR2: DFQATT, SNEGSKA (reference sequence). The CDR3 covers 14 residues. The CDR3 DNA reads as TGCAGTGCTAGCTCGAACAGGGGGCTAGAAAAACCGTTTTTT. Its translation: CSASSNRGLEKPFF.